This entry lists 27 T cell receptor beta chains sequenced from one sample in a study of spatial heterogeneity in lung cancer. Time point noted: sample taken at primary tumor resection. Sequencing of whole RNA from tumor, nontumor lung or frozen PBMC involved no sorting. TCRdb reanalysed the 5' RACE reads using MiXCR and keeps one entry per CDR3 protein. Among about 12,000 distinct CDR3 sequences, about 6% were seen once, and the ten largest hold about a tenth. Sequences were derived from normal lung tissue next to the tumor, sampled at surgery. These TCRs come from a male donor with early-stage non-small cell lung cancer.

This clonotype was counted many times. This beta chain is an unintended read in a library built for alpha chains; its size means little. V is TRBV4-2 and J is TRBJ1-4; weak D call: TRBD1 (5 bases). There are 16 residues in the CDR3. Looked up from germline, CDR1 is LGHNA and CDR2 is YNFKEQ. Trimming removed 0 bases from V and 2 bases from J, with 10 bases in between. CDR3 in amino acids: CASSQDLRGTNEKLFF. In DNA, the CDR3 is TGTGCCAGCAGCCAAGATCTACGGGGCACTAATGAAAAACTGTTTTTT.

Notes on this clonotype: This beta chain represents an off-target read in a library built for alpha chains; its size is of limited meaning. The chain uses TRBV7-8 and TRBJ2-3; TRBD2 is a possible D gene (6 bases). This CDR3 has 15 residues. Per germline, CDR1 SGHVS and CDR2 FQNEAQ. The germline V and J ends were trimmed by 5 bases and 0 bases, with 12 bases remaining between them. CDR3 sequence: CASSPRDSSTDTQYF. The DNA for the CDR3 is TGTGCCAGCAGCCCTCGGGACTCTAGCACAGATACGCAGTATTTT.

In this sample, this clonotype turned up many times. This beta chain lies outside the target of a library built for alpha chains; its clone size means little. The V gene is TRBV12-3 or TRBV12-4, the J gene TRBJ2-7, with a weak D call TRBD1 (7 bases). The CDR3 loop spans 14 amino acids. V lost 3 bases and J 5 bases, leaving 14 bases between the germline ends. As DNA, the CDR3 is TGTGCCAGCAGTTTCTCGACAGGGAGGAACGAGCAGTACTTC. Amino acid sequence: CASSFSTGRNEQYF.

As to this clonotype: For a library built for alpha chains, this beta chain is a stray read; little rests on its size. V is TRBV18 and J is TRBJ2-5; no reliable D call. Trimming removed 3 bases at V and 5 bases at J, with 7 bases between. Germline CDR1 is KGHSH and CDR2 is LQKENI. The CDR3 is 12 amino acids. CDR3 coding DNA: TGTGCCAGCTCACCTGCTCTGGAGACCCAGTACTTC. Its protein is CASSPALETQYF. The variable domain in full, completed from reference TRBV18 and TRBJ2-5, reads NAGVMQNPRHLVRRRGQEARLRCSPMKGHSHVYWYRQLPEEGLKFMVYLQKENIIDESGMPKERFSAEFPKEGPSILRIQQVVRGDSAAYFCASSPALETQYFGPGTRLLVL.

With respect to this clonotype: This beta chain is a stray read from a library made for alpha chains; its abundance is not meaningful. The chain couples TRBV23-1 to TRBJ1-5, with 8 bases aligning to TRBD1. TRBV23-1 carries the ORF label, with uncertain function. With 0 bases clipped from V and 4 bases from J, the junction kept 14 bases outside the gene matches. The CDR3 contains 19 residues. The DNA for the CDR3 is TGCGCCAGCAGTCAATCGGACAGGGATCTCCTTTTAAGTAATCAGCCCCAGCATTTT. Translated: CASSQSDRDLLLSNQPQHF.

For this clonotype: This beta chain slipped into a library made for alpha chains as a stray read, so its size is not meaningful. The chain employs TRBV5-5 and TRBJ2-7, with TRBD2 as a possible D gene (6 bases). The V end lost 4 bases, the J end lost 3 bases, and 14 bases lay between the germline ends. The CDR3 sequence is 14 residues long. The germline V gene encodes CDR1 SGHKS and CDR2 YYEKEE (reference sequence). CDR3 in amino acids: CASSISLGGYEQYF. The CDR3 coding sequence is TGTGCCAGCAGCATCTCCTTGGGGGGCTACGAGCAGTACTTC.

By sample share, this clonotype is medium-sized (0.01 to 0.1%). The library was prepared for alpha chains; this beta chain is a stray read, so its frequency means little. The genes are TRBV6-5 and TRBJ1-5; the D gene is possibly TRBD1 (5 bases). Germline V CDR1 and CDR2: MNHEY, SVGAGI. This CDR3 is built from 15 residues. V was cut by 7 bases and J by 1 base, with 14 bases left in between. The CDR3 here is CASNRQRNSNQPQHF. CDR3 sequence (DNA): TGTGCCAGCAATCGACAGCGAAACAGCAATCAGCCCCAGCATTTT.

This clonotype appeared many times. For a library built for alpha chains, this beta chain is a stray read; little rests on its size. The rearrangement uses TRBV5-1 and TRBJ1-1, with D possibly matching TRBD1 (5 bases). The CDR3 is 16 residues long. Germline V gene lookup returns CDR1 SGHRS and CDR2 YFSETQ. V lost 0 bases and J lost 0, with 12 bases in between. Here the CDR3 DNA reads TGCGCCAGCAGCTTGGGACAGAACATCATGAACACTGAAGCTTTCTTT. Encoded protein: CASSLGQNIMNTEAFF.

Concerning this clonotype: This beta chain lies outside the target of a library built for alpha chains; its clone size means little. The chain combines TRBV3-1 with TRBJ1-1; D is uncertain. Germline-derived CDR1 and CDR2 are LGHDT and YNNKEL (reference sequence). V shed 4 bases and J shed 0 bases, with 6 bases lying between them. The CDR3 consists of 13 residues. The CDR3 DNA follows: TGTGCCAGCAGCCTCATCATGAACACTGAAGCTTTCTTT. Its protein product is CASSLIMNTEAFF.

This clonotype was counted ten times or more. A library made for alpha chains picked up this beta chain off target, so its size means little. The chain is built from TRBV12-3 or TRBV12-4 and TRBJ1-5; D is unresolved. The CDR3 covers 13 residues. V was pared by 7 bases and J by 3 bases, with 10 bases between. DNA for the CDR3: TGTGCCAGCACCCTAGCGGCCAATCAGCCCCAGCATTTT. Protein product: CASTLAANQPQHF.

This clonotype was seen repeatedly, ten times or more. This beta chain turned up in a library designed for alpha chains; as an off-target read, its abundance says little. The V call is TRBV11-2, the J call TRBJ2-3, with a weak D call TRBD1 (5 bases). The germline V gene has CDR1 SGHAT and CDR2 FQNNGV. V lost 5 bases and J lost 10, with 19 bases in between. There are 14 residues in the CDR3. The chain's CDR3 is CASSLYVPQDPQYF. In DNA form, the CDR3 reads TGTGCCAGCAGCCTCTACGTCCCACAGGATCCGCAGTATTTT.

A remark on this clonotype: This beta chain is an off-target read within a library intended for alpha chains, so its frequency means little. The chain joins TRBV2 to TRBJ1-5; D is undetermined. Trimming took off 1 base at V and 7 bases at J, with 8 bases between the two ends. CDR1 and CDR2 (germline): SNHLY, FYNNEI. The CDR3 contains 13 residues. The CDR3 protein is CASSEEGRQPQHF. CDR3 nucleotides: TGTGCCAGCAGTGAAGAAGGAAGACAGCCCCAGCATTTT.

This clonotype came up many times. Since the library was made to target alpha chains, this beta chain is a stray read and its abundance is not meaningful. The chain is built from TRBV29-1 and TRBJ2-7, with a weak D call TRBD1 (7 bases). CDR1 is SQVTM and CDR2 is ANQGSEA in the germline V gene. V lost 3 bases, J lost 5 bases, and 8 bases lay in between. The CDR3 extends over 11 amino acids. Written as DNA, the CDR3 is TGCAGCGTTGACAGGGGGGACGAGCAGTACTTC. Amino acid sequence: CSVDRGDEQYF.

This clonotype occurred many times. As an off-target read in a library built for alpha chains, this beta chain has a frequency of little significance. V and J are TRBV2 and TRBJ1-5; possible D gene TRBD1, 6 bases. Trimming took off 4 bases at V and 0 bases at J, with 10 bases between the two ends. The germline CDR1 and CDR2 sequences are SNHLY and FYNNEI. The CDR3 loop spans 15 amino acids. The chain's CDR3 is CASSVGAASNQPQHF. The CDR3, as DNA: TGTGCCAGCAGTGTGGGGGCAGCTAGCAATCAGCCCCAGCATTTT. The whole variable domain, remainder taken from reference TRBV2 and TRBJ1-5, is EPEVTQTPSHQVTQMGQEVILRCVPISNHLYFYWYRQILGQKVEFLVSFYNNEISEKSEIFDDQFSVERPDGSNFTLKIRSTKLEDSAMYFCASSVGAASNQPQHFGDGTRLSIL.

This clonotype is deemed medium-sized. In a library made to pick up alpha chains, this beta chain is a stray read with a size that means little. The chain carries TRBV9 and TRBJ2-1; 13 bases are a match to TRBD2. CDR1 SGDLS and CDR2 YYNGEE come from the germline V gene. The CDR3 is 18 amino acids. The J segment lost 3 bases and the V segment lost 0 bases, leaving 6 bases of the junction unmatched. The CDR3 protein is CASSVGLAGGPFYNEQFF. CDR3 coding DNA: TGTGCCAGCAGCGTAGGACTAGCGGGAGGACCCTTCTACAATGAGCAGTTCTTC.

This clonotype rates as medium-sized. A library prepared for alpha chains yielded this beta chain as an off-target read; its size is of little meaning. V and J are TRBV11-2 and TRBJ2-1; 9 bases are a match to TRBD2. The V and J ends lost 0 bases and 9 bases, in that order; junction bases with no gene match: 3. There are 14 residues in the CDR3. Germline CDR1 is SGHAT and CDR2 is FQNNGV. The CDR3 loop is CASSLDLREGEQFF. CDR3 nucleotide sequence: TGTGCCAGCAGCTTAGATCTGCGGGAGGGTGAGCAGTTCTTC.

This clonotype was seen just once. The library was built for alpha chains, so this beta chain is an off-target read and its size means little. The chain carries TRBV4-3 and TRBJ1-5; D call uncertain. The germline V and J ends were trimmed by 4 bases and 5 bases, with 9 bases remaining between them. CDR1 and CDR2 (germline): LGHNA, YSLEER. The CDR3 has 13 residues. This CDR3 is CASSPHTDQPQHF. CDR3 coding DNA: TGCGCCAGCAGCCCCCATACAGATCAGCCCCAGCATTTT.

As to this clonotype: This beta chain is an unintended read in a library built for alpha chains; its size means little. The chain couples TRBV3-1 to TRBJ2-3, with a weak D call TRBD2 (6 bases). With 7 bases removed from V and 7 bases from J, the gap between germline ends came to 9 bases. Germline V gene sequence: CDR1 LGHDT, CDR2 YNNKEL (reference sequence). The CDR3 is 11 residues long. CDR3 protein: CASTAGNTQYF. The CDR3 DNA sequence: TGTGCCAGCACCGCGGGGAATACGCAGTATTTT.

This clonotype came up a few times. This beta chain represents an off-target read in a library built for alpha chains; its size is of limited meaning. The chain employs TRBV12-2 and TRBJ1-1. TRBV12-2 is a documented pseudogene. This CDR3 has 14 residues. For the CDR3, the DNA is TGTGCAAGTCGCTGCGGAACTTTGAACACTGAAGCTTTCTTT. This gives the protein CASRCGTLNTEAFF.

This clonotype was seen at least ten times. For a library built for alpha chains, this beta chain is a stray read; little rests on its size. This chain joins TRBV28 and TRBJ1-6; TRBD1 aligns across 9 bases. The J segment lost 9 bases and the V segment lost 6 bases, leaving 6 bases of the junction unmatched. CDR1 is MDHEN and CDR2 is SYDVKM in the germline V gene. The length of the CDR3 is 14 residues. The CDR3 DNA reads TGTGCCAGCAGGGCCGGGACAGGGTTTTCACCCCTCCACTTT. This gives the protein CASRAGTGFSPLHF.

In its sample, this clonotype is large. Because this beta chain is a stray read in a library intended to capture alpha chains, its abundance should not be given much weight. This chain links TRBV6-6 with TRBJ2-3; the match to TRBD1 covers 10 bases. Germline CDR1 reads MNHNY; CDR2 reads SVGAGI (reference sequence). CDR3 length: 16 residues. The trim removed 8 bases at V and 3 bases at J, leaving 11 bases unmatched. CDR3 amino acids: CASANPDRGRTDTQYF. The CDR3 DNA reads TGTGCCAGCGCTAACCCTGACAGGGGGCGAACAGATACGCAGTATTTT.

This clonotype appeared many times. The library was designed around alpha chains, so this beta chain is a stray read whose abundance carries little weight. J is TRBJ2-7 and V is TRBV4-3, with a possible D match to TRBD1 (6 bases). CDR1 and CDR2 from the germline V gene are LGHNA and YSLEER. Deletions cut 1 base from V and 3 bases from J, with 10 bases between. This CDR3 region has 14 residues. The chain's CDR3 is CASSQGLDSYEQYF. The CDR3 DNA sequence: TGCGCCAGCAGCCAAGGCTTGGACAGCTACGAGCAGTACTTC.

In this sample, this clonotype turned up many times. This beta chain represents an off-target read in a library built for alpha chains; its size is of limited meaning. The chain has TRBV19 and TRBJ2-2, with D maybe TRBD2 (6 bases). Germline lookup yields CDR1 LNHDA and CDR2 SQIVND (reference sequence). Trimming cost V 2 bases and J 2 bases, with 12 bases left between them. CDR3 length: 16 amino acids. CDR3 region: CASSIWGRLNTGELFF. The CDR3 DNA is TGTGCCAGTAGTATATGGGGGAGGCTCAACACCGGGGAGCTGTTTTTT.

Comments on this clonotype: Since the library was made to target alpha chains, this beta chain is a stray read and its abundance is not meaningful. V and J are TRBV12-3 or TRBV12-4 and TRBJ1-2, with TRBD1 matching 7 bases. J gave up 8 bases and V 7 bases, and 10 bases lay outside the gene matches. The CDR3 is made up of 13 amino acids. The CDR3 is CASTIQGSEGYTF. DNA of the CDR3: TGTGCCAGCACAATACAGGGGTCCGAGGGCTACACCTTC.

In this sample, this clonotype turned up many times. The library was built for alpha chains, so this beta chain is an off-target read and its size means little. V gene TRBV7-9 combines with J gene TRBJ1-1; D is undetermined. Germline CDR1 and CDR2: SEHNR and FQNEAQ (reference sequence). V was pared by 7 bases and J by 2 bases, with 14 bases between. This CDR3 region has 14 residues. The CDR3 spells CASTYQAANTEAFF. DNA for the CDR3: TGTGCCAGCACGTATCAGGCCGCTAACACTGAAGCTTTCTTT.

This clonotype has ten or more counts. The library was designed around alpha chains, so this beta chain is a stray read whose abundance carries little weight. The chain joins TRBV2 to TRBJ2-7; TRBD2 is a possible D gene (5 bases). Trimming shortened V by 1 base and J by 2 bases, and 12 bases separated the two germline ends. CDR1 is SNHLY and CDR2 is FYNNEI in the germline V gene. The CDR3 is 15 amino acids. The CDR3 coding sequence is TGTGCCAGCAGTGAAGGGTGGGAGTCCCCCTACGAGCAGTACTTC. This translates into CASSEGWESPYEQYF.

In the case of this clonotype: This beta chain was picked up by a library intended for alpha chains and is off target, so its count carries little meaning. This rearrangement joins TRBV12-3 or TRBV12-4 to TRBJ2-5; the D call may be TRBD1 or TRBD2 (7 bases each). The CDR3 loop spans 14 amino acids. Trimming left V 6 bases short and J 5 bases short, with 16 bases between. CDR3 region: CASSPTGRGETQYF. The DNA for the CDR3 is TGTGCCAGCAGCCCGACAGGGAGGGGGGAGACCCAGTACTTC.